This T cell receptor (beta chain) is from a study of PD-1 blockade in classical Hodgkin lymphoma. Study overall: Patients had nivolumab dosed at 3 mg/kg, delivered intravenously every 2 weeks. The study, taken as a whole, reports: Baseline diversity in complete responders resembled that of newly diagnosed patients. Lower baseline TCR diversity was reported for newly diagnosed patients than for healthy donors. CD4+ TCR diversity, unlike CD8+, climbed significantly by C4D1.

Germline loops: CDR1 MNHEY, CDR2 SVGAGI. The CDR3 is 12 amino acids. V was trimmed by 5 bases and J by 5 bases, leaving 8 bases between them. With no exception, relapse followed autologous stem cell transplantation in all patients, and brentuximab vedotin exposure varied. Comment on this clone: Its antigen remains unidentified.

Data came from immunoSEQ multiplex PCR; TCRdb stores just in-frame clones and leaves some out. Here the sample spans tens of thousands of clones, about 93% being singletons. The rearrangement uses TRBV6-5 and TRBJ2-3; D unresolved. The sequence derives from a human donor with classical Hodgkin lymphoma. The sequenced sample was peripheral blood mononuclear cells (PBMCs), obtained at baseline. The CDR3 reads CASSNNRDTQYF. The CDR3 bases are TGTGCCAGCAGTAACAACAGAGATACGCAGTATTTT.